The rows below give T cell receptor beta chains drawn from one sample of a study of shared clonotypes between healthy human individuals. TCRdb's copy holds only in-frame clones and misses some; the assay was immunoSEQ multiplex PCR. The sample holds under 150,000 clones, around 66% seen once. The sample taken for sequencing was memory CD8+ T cells sorted from blood. These receptors all stem from a woman aged 30 to 39 in good health. The CDR3 runs from the conserved cysteine through the conserved F or W. A D gene is named only where the DNA matches it firmly. Part of the rows lack a size; the others show once, few, many or a class for expanded clones.

TRBV9,TRBD1,TRBJ2-7,.,CASSVGQGDYEQYF,TGTGCCAGCAGCGTAGGACAGGGGGATTACGAGCAGTACTTC
TRBV7-1,.,TRBJ1-1,medium-sized,CASSASTENTEAFF,TGTGCCAGCAGCGCCTCGACAGAGAACACTGAAGCTTTCTTT
TRBV7-9,TRBD2,TRBJ2-7,many,CASSLAGGSSGEQYF,TGTGCCAGCAGCTTAGCGGGCGGGAGTTCGGGCGAGCAGTACTTC
TRBV4-1,TRBD1,TRBJ1-1,.,CASSDRVYTEAFF,TGCGCCAGCAGCGACAGGGTTTACACTGAAGCTTTCTTT
TRBV10-1,.,TRBJ2-5,few,CASSDRGGGTQYF,TGCGCCAGCAGTGACAGGGGCGGAGGGACCCAGTACTTC
TRBV19,.,TRBJ2-3,many,CASSLWSLDTQYF,TGTGCCAGTAGCCTCTGGTCCCTAGATACGCAGTATTTT
TRBV29-1,.,TRBJ2-7,.,CSVEFKNRAVEQYF,TGCAGCGTTGAATTTAAGAACAGGGCGGTCGAGCAGTACTTC
TRBV6-5,.,TRBJ1-2,many,CASSLSAVDGGFGYTF,TGTGCCAGCAGTTTGTCGGCGGTGGACGGGGGATTTGGCTACACCTTC
TRBV7-9,TRBD1,TRBJ1-1,.,CASSFASTGGEAFF,TGTGCCAGCAGCTTTGCCTCGACAGGGGGTGAAGCTTTCTTT
TRBV18,.,TRBJ2-3,.,CASSFSTDTQYF,TGTGCCAGCTCATTCAGCACAGATACGCAGTATTTT
TRBV7-9,.,TRBJ1-3,.,CASSFRGQIHRIGNTIYF,TGTGCCAGCAGCTTTCGTGGGCAGATACATAGAATTGGAAACACCATATATTTT
TRBV28,.,TRBJ1-5,.,CASSNRIFSNQPQHF,TGTGCCAGCAGTAACAGGATTTTTAGCAATCAGCCCCAGCATTTT
TRBV5-1,.,TRBJ2-7,large,CASSAPGEMEQYF,TGCGCCAGCAGCGCCCCGGGGGAGATGGAGCAGTACTTC
TRBV5-4,TRBD1,TRBJ2-7,.,CASSAKDRAPYEQYF,TGTGCCAGCAGCGCGAAGGACAGGGCCCCCTACGAGCAGTACTTC
TRBV28,.,TRBJ2-3,once,CASSLSRPQGDTQYF,TGTGCCAGCAGTTTATCGAGGCCACAGGGAGATACGCAGTATTTT
TRBV10-3,.,TRBJ2-7,.,CAIRPTDGGHEQYF,TGTGCCATCAGACCTACCGACGGTGGACACGAGCAGTACTTC
TRBV15,TRBD2,TRBJ2-2,.,CATSRSSSLAGGPLTGELFF,TGTGCCACCAGCAGATCGTCCTCACTAGCGGGAGGGCCTTTGACCGGGGAGCTGTTTTTT
TRBV28,.,TRBJ2-5,.,CASSLGTPTEYQETQYF,TGTGCCAGCAGTTTAGGGACACCTACGGAGTACCAAGAGACCCAGTACTTC
TRBV4-1,.,TRBJ1-1,once,CASSQEDGNTEAFF,TGCGCCAGCAGCCAAGAGGACGGGAACACTGAAGCTTTCTTT
TRBV19,TRBD2,TRBJ2-1,.,CASSIGGAPFVF,TGTGCCAGTAGTATCGGGGGGGCCCCTTTCGTCTTC
TRBV2,TRBD1,TRBJ1-1,.,CASTGVVTEAFF,TGTGCCAGTACAGGGGTGGTCACTGAAGCTTTCTTT
TRBV4-1,.,TRBJ1-5,few,CASSQDQGNQPQHF,TGCGCCAGCAGCCAAGATCAGGGAAATCAGCCCCAGCATTTT
TRBV30,.,TRBJ2-3,.,CAWTRRFGGRPDTQYF,TGTGCCTGGACCCGTCGTTTTGGGGGCAGGCCAGATACGCAGTATTTT
TRBV7-9,.,TRBJ1-5,few,CASSATGGGDQPQHF,TGTGCCAGCAGCGCCACGGGGGGCGGCGATCAGCCCCAGCATTTT
TRBV30,.,TRBJ1-4,.,CAWSVQGLSVEKLFF,TGTGCCTGGAGTGTACAAGGGTTGTCGGTTGAAAAACTGTTTTTT
TRBV29-1,TRBD1,TRBJ2-1,few,CSVEDLEQGFANEQFF,TGCAGCGTTGAAGACCTAGAACAGGGGTTTGCAAATGAGCAGTTCTTC
TRBV13,.,TRBJ2-1,.,CASSPHSGISYNEQFF,TGTGCCAGCAGCCCCCACTCGGGGATCTCCTACAATGAGCAGTTCTTC
TRBV6-1,.,TRBJ1-5,.,CASSDSTDNQPQHF,TGTGCCAGCAGTGACTCGACGGATAATCAGCCCCAGCATTTT
TRBV28,.,TRBJ1-5,.,CASSLLTDRSQPQHF,TGTGCCAGCAGTTTACTGACAGACCGGAGTCAGCCCCAGCATTTT
TRBV10-2,TRBD1,TRBJ2-1,.,CASSDPSDRAYNEQFF,TGCGCCAGCAGTGACCCTTCGGACAGGGCCTACAATGAGCAGTTCTTC
TRBV28,TRBD1,TRBJ1-1,.,CASSLFSGGEAFF,TGTGCCAGCAGTTTATTCTCAGGGGGCGAAGCTTTCTTT
TRBV27,.,TRBJ1-4,.,CASSPIATNEKLFF,TGTGCCAGCAGTCCGATTGCAACTAATGAAAAACTGTTTTTT
TRBV5-6,.,TRBJ1-2,few,CASSSPGRAANYGYTF,TGTGCCAGCAGCTCGCCTGGACGGGCAGCTAACTATGGCTACACCTTC
TRBV6-5,TRBD2,TRBJ2-7,.,CASSYGTSGGYEQYF,TGTGCCAGCAGTTACGGGACTAGCGGCGGGTACGAGCAGTACTTC
TRBV13,TRBD2,TRBJ2-1,.,CASSLVTSGRGNEQFF,TGTGCCAGCAGCTTAGTGACTAGCGGGAGGGGGAATGAGCAGTTCTTC
TRBV7-6,.,TRBJ2-7,.,CASSPGGLTYEQYF,TGTGCCAGCAGCCCCGGAGGGTTGACCTACGAGCAGTACTTC
TRBV15,.,TRBJ1-4,.,CATSPAETRLELFF,TGTGCCACGTCCCCGGCGGAGACAAGACTAGAACTGTTTTTT
TRBV25-1,.,TRBJ2-1,.,CASGTGLEQFF,TGTGCCAGCGGTACAGGGTTGGAGCAGTTCTTC
TRBV9,.,TRBJ2-3,.,CASSVDRATDTDTQYF,TGTGCCAGCAGCGTAGATCGAGCGACTGACACAGATACGCAGTATTTT
TRBV15,TRBD2,TRBJ2-7,.,CATSTGGSSYEQYF,TGTGCCACCAGCACAGGCGGGAGCTCCTACGAGCAGTACTTC
TRBV28,.,TRBJ2-7,.,CASSQGGEQYF,TGTGCCAGCAGTCAAGGGGGCGAGCAGTACTTC
TRBV2,.,TRBJ1-4,.,CASRLQGRLVEKLFF,TGTGCCAGCAGGCTACAGGGTCGGCTTGTAGAAAAACTGTTTTTT
TRBV5-1,TRBD2,TRBJ2-6,.,CASSLVLAGAHGANVLTF,TGCGCCAGCAGCTTGGTCCTAGCGGGAGCGCATGGGGCCAACGTCCTGACTTTC
TRBV6-4,TRBD2,TRBJ2-3,.,CASSGIAGEGTDTQYF,TGTGCCAGCAGTGGCATAGCGGGAGAGGGCACAGATACGCAGTATTTT
TRBV10-3,.,TRBJ2-1,.,CAISEGSPGNEQFF,TGTGCCATCAGTGAAGGGAGCCCGGGGAATGAGCAGTTCTTC
TRBV28,TRBD1,TRBJ2-7,.,CASSYRQGGPFWEQYF,TGTGCCAGCAGCTACAGACAGGGGGGCCCCTTTTGGGAGCAGTACTTC